This T cell receptor beta chain derives from a study of cytomegalovirus exposure and HLA in healthy donors. Study outcomes and limitations: Subsequent analysis showed first-cohort TCR clusters tending to co-occur in 120 validation repertoires.

As regards this clone: Its target is not known.

Trimming took 2 bases from V and 4 from J, leaving 12 bases between them. Germline V lookup: CDR1 SGHTA, CDR2 FQGTGA. The CDR3 is made up of 16 amino acids. The protocol was immunoSEQ multiplex PCR, while the TCRdb copy is restricted to in-frame clones and leaves out a portion. In the table there are 90,000 to 150,000 clones, roughly 90% of which are singletons. V and J are TRBV7-3 and TRBJ2-6; a weak D match, TRBD2 (5 bases). The clonotype was recovered from a woman aged 18-35 years in good health and CMV-seropositive. The sequencing sample was made of PBMCs. The CDR3 DNA reads TGTGCCAGCAGCTTAGGTCTAGCTGCAGGGGCCAACGTCCTGACTTTC. Amino acid sequence: CASSLGLAAGANVLTF.